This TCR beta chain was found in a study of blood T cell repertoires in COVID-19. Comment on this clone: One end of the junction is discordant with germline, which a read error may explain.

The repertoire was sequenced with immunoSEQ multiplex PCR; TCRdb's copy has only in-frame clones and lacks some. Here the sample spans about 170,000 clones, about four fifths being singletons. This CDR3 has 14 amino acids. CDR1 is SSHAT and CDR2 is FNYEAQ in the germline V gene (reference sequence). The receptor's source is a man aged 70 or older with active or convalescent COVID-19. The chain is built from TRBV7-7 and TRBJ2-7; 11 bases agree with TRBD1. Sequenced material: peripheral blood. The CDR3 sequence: CASSSGQGAYEQYF. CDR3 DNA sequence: TGTGCTAGCAGCTCGGGACAGGGGGCCTACGAGCAGTACTTC. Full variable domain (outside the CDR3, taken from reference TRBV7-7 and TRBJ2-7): GAGVSQSPRYKVTKRGQDVTLRCDPISSHATLYWYQQALGQGPEFLTYFNYEAQPDKSGLPSDRFSAERPEGSISTLTIQRTEQRDSAMYRCASSSGQGAYEQYFGPGTRLTVT.